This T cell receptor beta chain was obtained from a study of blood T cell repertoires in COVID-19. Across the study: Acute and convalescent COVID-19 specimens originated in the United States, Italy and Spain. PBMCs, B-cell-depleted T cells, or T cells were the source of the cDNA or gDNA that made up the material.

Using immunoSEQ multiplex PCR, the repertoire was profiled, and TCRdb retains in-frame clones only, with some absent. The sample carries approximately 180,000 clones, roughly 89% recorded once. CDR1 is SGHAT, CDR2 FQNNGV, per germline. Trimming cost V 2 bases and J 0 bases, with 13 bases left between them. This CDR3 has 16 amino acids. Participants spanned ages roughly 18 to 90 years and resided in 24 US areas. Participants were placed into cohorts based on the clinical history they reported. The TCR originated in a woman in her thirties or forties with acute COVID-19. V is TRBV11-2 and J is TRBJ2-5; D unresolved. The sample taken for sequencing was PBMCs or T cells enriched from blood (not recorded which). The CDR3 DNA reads TGTGCCAGCAGCTTACAGGCTCCTTTGTACCAAGAGACCCAGTACTTC. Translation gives CASSLQAPLYQETQYF.